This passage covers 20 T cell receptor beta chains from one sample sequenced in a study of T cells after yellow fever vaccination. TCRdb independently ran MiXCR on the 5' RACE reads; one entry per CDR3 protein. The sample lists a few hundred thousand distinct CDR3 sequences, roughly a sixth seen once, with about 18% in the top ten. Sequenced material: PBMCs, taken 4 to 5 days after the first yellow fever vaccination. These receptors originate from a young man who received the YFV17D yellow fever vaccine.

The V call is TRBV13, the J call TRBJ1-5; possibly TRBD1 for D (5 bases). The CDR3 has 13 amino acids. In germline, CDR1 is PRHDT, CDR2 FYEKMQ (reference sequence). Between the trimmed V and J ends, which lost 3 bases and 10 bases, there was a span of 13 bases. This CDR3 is CASSFGGREPQHF. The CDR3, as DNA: TGTGCCAGCAGCTTCGGGGGAAGGGAACCCCAGCATTTT. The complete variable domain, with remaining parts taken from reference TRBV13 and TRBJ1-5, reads AAGVIQSPRHLIKEKRETATLKCYPIPRHDTVYWYQQGPGQDPQFLISFYEKMQSDKGSIPDRFSAQQFSDYHSELNMSSLELGDSALYFCASSFGGREPQHFGDGTRLSIL.

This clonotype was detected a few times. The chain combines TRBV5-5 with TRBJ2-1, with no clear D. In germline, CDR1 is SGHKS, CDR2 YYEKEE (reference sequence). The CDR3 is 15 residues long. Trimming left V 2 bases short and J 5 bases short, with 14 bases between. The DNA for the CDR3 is TGTGCCAGCAGCTTAAGTTTTTTGGGAAACAATGAGCAGTTCTTC. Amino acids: CASSLSFLGNNEQFF.

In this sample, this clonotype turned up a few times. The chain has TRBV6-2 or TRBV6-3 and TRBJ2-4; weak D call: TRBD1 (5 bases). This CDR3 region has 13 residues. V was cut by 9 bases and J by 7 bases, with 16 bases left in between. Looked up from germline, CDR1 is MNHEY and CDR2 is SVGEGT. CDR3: CASLGQGRNIQYF. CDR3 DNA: TGTGCCAGTTTGGGCCAGGGTAGGAACATTCAGTACTTC.

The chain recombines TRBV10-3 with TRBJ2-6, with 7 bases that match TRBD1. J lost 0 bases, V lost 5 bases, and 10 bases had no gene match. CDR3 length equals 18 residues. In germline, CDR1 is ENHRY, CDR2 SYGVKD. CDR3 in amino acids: CAISQWIGQASGANVLTF. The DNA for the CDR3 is TGTGCCATCAGTCAATGGATAGGACAGGCCTCTGGGGCCAACGTCCTGACTTTC.

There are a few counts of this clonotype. The CDR3 DNA follows: TGTGCCAGCAGTTTAATCAGCGGGGGTAACAATGAGCAGTTCTTC. Its translation: CASSLISGGNNEQFF. V gene TRBV12-3 or TRBV12-4 combines with J gene TRBJ2-1; 8 bases are a match to TRBD2. CDR3 length: 15 residues. The V gene end was trimmed by 2 bases and the J gene end by 5 bases; junction bases not matched to a gene: 5.

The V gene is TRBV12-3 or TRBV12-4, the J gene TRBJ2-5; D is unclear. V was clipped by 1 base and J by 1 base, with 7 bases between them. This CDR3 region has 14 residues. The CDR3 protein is CASSLEVAQETQYF. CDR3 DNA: TGTGCCAGCAGTTTAGAGGTAGCCCAAGAGACCCAGTACTTC.

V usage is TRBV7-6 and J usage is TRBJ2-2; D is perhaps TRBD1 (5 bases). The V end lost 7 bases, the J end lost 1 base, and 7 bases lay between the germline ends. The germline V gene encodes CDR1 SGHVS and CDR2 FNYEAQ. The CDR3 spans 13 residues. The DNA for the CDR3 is TGTGCCAGCAAAGGGGAGAACACCGGGGAGCTGTTTTTT. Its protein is CASKGENTGELFF.

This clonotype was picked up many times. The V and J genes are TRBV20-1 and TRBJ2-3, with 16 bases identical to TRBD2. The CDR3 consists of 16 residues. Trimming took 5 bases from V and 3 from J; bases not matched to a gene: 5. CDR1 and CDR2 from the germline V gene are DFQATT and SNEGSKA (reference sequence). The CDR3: CSAGTSGGAGTDTQYF. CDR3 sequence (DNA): TGCAGTGCTGGGACTAGCGGGGGGGCGGGGACAGATACGCAGTATTTT.

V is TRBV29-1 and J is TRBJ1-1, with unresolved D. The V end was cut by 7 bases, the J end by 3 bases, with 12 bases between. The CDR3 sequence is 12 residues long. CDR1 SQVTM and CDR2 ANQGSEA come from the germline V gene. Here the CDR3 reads CSAGLRDTEAFF. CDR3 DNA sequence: TGCAGCGCGGGCCTGAGGGACACTGAAGCTTTCTTT.

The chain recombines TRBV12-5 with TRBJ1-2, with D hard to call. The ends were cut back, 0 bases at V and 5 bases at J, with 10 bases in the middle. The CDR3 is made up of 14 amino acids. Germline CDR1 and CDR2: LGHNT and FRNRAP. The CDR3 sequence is CASGLVGLLYGYTF. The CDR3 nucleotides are TGTGCTAGTGGTTTGGTAGGACTGTTATATGGCTACACCTTC.

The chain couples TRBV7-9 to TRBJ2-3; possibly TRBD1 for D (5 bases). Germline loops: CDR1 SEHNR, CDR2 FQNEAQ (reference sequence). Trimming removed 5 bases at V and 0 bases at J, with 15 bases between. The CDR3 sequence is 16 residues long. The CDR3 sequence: CASSRIRDSSTDTQYF. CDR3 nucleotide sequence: TGTGCCAGCAGCAGGATCAGGGATTCTAGCACAGATACGCAGTATTTT. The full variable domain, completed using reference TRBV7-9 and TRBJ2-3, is DTGVSQNPRHKITKRGQNVTFRCDPISEHNRLYWYRQTLGQGPEFLTYFQNEAQLEKSRLLSDRFSAERPKGSFSTLEIQRTEQGDSAMYLCASSRIRDSSTDTQYFGPGTRLTVL.

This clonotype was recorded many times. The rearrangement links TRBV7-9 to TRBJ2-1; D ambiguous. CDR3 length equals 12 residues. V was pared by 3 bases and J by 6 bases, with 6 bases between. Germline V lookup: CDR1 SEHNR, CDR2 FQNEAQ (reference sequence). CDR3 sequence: CASSFAGNEQFF. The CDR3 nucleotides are TGTGCCAGCAGCTTCGCCGGCAATGAGCAGTTCTTC. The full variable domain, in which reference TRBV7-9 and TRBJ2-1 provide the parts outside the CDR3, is DTGVSQNPRHKITKRGQNVTFRCDPISEHNRLYWYRQTLGQGPEFLTYFQNEAQLEKSRLLSDRFSAERPKGSFSTLEIQRTEQGDSAMYLCASSFAGNEQFFGPGTRLTVL.

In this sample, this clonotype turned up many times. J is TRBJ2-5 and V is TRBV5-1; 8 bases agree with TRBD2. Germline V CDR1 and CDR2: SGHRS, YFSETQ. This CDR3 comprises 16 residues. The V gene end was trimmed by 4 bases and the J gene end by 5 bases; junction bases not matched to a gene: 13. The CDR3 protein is CASSPSGEVAGETQYF. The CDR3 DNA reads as TGCGCCAGCAGCCCGTCTGGTGAGGTAGCGGGGGAGACCCAGTACTTC.

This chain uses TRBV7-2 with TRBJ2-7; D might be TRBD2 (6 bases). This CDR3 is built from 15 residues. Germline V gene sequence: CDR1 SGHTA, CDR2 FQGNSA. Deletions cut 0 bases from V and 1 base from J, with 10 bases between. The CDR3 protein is CASSLAPTSSYEQYF. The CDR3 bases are TGTGCCAGCAGCTTAGCCCCGACTAGTTCCTACGAGCAGTACTTC. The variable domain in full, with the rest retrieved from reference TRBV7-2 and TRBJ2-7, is GAGVSQSPSNKVTEKGKDVELRCDPISGHTALYWYRQSLGQGLEFLIYFQGNSAPDKSGLPSDRFSAERTGGSVSTLTIQRTQQEDSAVYLCASSLAPTSSYEQYFGPGTRLTVT.

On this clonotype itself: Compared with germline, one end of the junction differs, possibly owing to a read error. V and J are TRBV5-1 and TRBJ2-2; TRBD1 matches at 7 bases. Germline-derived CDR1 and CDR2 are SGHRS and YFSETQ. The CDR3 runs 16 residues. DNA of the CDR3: TGCGCCAACAGCCCCCCGGGACAGAGAAACACCGGGGAGCTGTTTTTT. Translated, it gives CANSPPGQRNTGELFF.

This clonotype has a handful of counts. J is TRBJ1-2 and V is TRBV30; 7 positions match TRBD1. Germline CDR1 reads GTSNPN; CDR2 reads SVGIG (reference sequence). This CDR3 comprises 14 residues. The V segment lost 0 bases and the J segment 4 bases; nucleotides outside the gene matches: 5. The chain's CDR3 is CAWSVQGGSYGYTF. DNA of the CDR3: TGTGCCTGGAGTGTACAAGGGGGCAGCTATGGCTACACCTTC.

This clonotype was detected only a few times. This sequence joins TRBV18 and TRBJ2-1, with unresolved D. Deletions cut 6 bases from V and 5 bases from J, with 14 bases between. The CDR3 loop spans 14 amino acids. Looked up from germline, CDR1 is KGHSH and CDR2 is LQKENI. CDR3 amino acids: CASSTTYLDNEQFF. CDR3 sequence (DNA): TGTGCCAGCTCCACCACCTATCTCGACAATGAGCAGTTCTTC.

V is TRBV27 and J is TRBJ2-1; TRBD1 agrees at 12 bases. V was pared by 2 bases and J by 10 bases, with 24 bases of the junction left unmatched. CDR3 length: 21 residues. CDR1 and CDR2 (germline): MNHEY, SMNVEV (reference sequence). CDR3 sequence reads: CASSLIPGQGALIDSRAEQFF. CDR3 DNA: TGTGCCAGCAGTTTAATTCCGGGACAGGGGGCGCTCATCGATTCCCGGGCGGAGCAGTTCTTC.

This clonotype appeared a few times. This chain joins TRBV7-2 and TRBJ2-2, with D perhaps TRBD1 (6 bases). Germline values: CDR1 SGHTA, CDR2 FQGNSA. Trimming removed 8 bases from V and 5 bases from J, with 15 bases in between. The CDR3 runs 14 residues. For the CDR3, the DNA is TGTGCCAGCTCACAGGGACATTGGACCGGGGAGCTGTTTTTT. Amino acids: CASSQGHWTGELFF. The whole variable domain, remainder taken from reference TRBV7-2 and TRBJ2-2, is GAGVSQSPSNKVTEKGKDVELRCDPISGHTALYWYRQSLGQGLEFLIYFQGNSAPDKSGLPSDRFSAERTGGSVSTLTIQRTQQEDSAVYLCASSQGHWTGELFFGEGSRLTVL.

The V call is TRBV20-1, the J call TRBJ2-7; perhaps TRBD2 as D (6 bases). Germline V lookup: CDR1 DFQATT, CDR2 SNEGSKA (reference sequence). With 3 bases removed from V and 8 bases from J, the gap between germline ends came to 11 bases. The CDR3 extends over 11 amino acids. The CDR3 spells CSAREGKKQYF. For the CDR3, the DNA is TGCAGTGCTAGGGAGGGAAAGAAGCAGTACTTC.